This TCR beta chain was documented in a study of blood T cell repertoires in COVID-19. Study at large: Spain, Italy and the United States supplied samples that represented acute and convalescent COVID-19. PBMCs, B-cell-depleted T cells, or T cells were the source of the cDNA or gDNA that made up the material.

On this clone itself: This CDR3 is also generated by other DNA sequences in the sample.

Authors' processing steps: From reference gene primer amplification, estimates of nucleated cell counts were derived. The protocol was immunoSEQ multiplex PCR, while the TCRdb copy is restricted to in-frame clones and leaves out a portion. From that table come the V and J calls and clone size; the DNA was used to work out D and trimming. The sample has 310,000 or so clones, roughly 90% seen once; the top ten hold roughly 4%. The CDR3 consists of 13 residues. Germline assignment: CDR1 SNHLY and CDR2 FYNNEI. V lost 4 bases and J 4 bases, leaving 10 bases between the germline ends. The chain employs TRBV2 and TRBJ1-1, with a weak D call TRBD1 (6 bases). The sequence derives from a woman aged 45 to 65 with active or convalescent COVID-19. Sample: peripheral blood. The CDR3, as DNA: TGTGCCAGCAGTGGGCAGGGGTCCACTGAAGCTTTCTTT. Protein product: CASSGQGSTEAFF.